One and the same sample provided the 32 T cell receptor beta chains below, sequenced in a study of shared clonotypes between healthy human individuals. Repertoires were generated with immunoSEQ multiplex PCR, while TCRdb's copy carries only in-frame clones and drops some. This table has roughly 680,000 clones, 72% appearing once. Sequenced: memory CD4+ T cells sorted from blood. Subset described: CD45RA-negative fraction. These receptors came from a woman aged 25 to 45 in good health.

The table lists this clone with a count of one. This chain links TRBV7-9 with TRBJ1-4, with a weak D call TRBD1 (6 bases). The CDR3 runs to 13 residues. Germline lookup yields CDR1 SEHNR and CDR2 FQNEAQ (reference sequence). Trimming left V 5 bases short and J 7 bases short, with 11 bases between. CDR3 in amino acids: CASSLMDSEKLFF. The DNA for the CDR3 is TGTGCCAGCAGCCTTATGGACAGTGAAAAACTGTTTTTT.

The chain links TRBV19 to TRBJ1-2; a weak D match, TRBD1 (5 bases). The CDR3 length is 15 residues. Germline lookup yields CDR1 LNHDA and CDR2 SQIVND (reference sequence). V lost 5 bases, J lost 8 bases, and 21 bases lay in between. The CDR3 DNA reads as TGTGCCAGTAGTGACAGACAGATCCTCCTATCCGGCTACACCTTC. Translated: CASSDRQILLSGYTF.

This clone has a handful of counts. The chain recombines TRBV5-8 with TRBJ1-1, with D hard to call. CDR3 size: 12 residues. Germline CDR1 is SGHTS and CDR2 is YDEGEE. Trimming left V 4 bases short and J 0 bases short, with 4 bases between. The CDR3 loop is CASSPMNTEAFF. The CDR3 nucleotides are TGTGCCAGCAGCCCAATGAACACTGAAGCTTTCTTT. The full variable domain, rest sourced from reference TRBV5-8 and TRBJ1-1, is EAGVTQSPTHLIKTRGQQATLRCSPISGHTSVYWYQQALGLGLQFLLWYDEGEERNRGNFPPRFSGRQFPNYSSELNVNALELEDSALYLCASSPMNTEAFFGQGTRLTVV.

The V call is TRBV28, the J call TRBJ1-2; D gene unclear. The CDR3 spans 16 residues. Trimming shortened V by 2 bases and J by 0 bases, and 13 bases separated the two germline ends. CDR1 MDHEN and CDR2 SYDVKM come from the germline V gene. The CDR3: CASSLRSRGTNYGYTF. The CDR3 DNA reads TGTGCCAGCAGTTTAAGGAGTCGGGGAACTAACTATGGCTACACCTTC.

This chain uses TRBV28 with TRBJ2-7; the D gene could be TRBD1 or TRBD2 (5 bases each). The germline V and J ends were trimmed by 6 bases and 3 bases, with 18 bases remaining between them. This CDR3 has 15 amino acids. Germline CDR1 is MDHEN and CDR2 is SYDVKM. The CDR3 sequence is CASSQSGSTVYEQYF. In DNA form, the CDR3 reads TGTGCCAGCAGCCAAAGCGGATCGACAGTCTACGAGCAGTACTTC. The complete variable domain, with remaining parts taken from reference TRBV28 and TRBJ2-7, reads DVKVTQSSRYLVKRTGEKVFLECVQDMDHENMFWYRQDPGLGLRLIYFSYDVKMKEKGDIPEGYSVSREKKERFSLILESASTNQTSMYLCASSQSGSTVYEQYFGPGTRLTVT.

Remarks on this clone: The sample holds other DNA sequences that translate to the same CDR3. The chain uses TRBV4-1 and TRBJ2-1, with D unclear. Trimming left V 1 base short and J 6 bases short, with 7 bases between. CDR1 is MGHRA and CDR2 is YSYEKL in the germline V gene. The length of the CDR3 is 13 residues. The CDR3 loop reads CASSQARRNEQFF. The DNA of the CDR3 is TGCGCCAGCAGCCAAGCCCGCCGCAATGAGCAGTTCTTC.

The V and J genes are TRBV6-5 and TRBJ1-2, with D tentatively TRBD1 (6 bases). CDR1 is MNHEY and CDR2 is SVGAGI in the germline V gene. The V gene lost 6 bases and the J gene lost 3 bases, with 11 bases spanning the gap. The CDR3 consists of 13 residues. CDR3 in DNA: TGTGCCAGCAGCGCGGGGGGCCACTATGGCTACACCTTC. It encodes CASSAGGHYGYTF.

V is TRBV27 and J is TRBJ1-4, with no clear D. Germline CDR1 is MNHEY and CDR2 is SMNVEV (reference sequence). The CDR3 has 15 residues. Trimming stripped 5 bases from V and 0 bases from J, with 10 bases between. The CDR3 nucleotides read TGTGCCAGCAGTGCAGACATTGCAACTAATGAAAAACTGTTTTTT. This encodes CASSADIATNEKLFF.

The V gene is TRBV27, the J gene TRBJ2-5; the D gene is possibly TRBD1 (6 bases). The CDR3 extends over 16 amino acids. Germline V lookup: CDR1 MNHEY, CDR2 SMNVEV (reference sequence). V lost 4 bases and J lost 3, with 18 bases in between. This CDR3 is CASSSFLGDRKETQYF. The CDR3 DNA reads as TGTGCCAGCAGTTCTTTCCTGGGAGACAGGAAAGAGACCCAGTACTTC.

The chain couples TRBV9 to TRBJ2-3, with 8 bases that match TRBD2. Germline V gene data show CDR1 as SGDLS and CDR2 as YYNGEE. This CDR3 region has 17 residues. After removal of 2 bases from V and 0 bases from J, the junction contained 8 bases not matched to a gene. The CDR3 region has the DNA TGTGCCAGCAGCGTGGAGGCTAGCGGGTCGAGCACAGATACGCAGTATTTT. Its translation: CASSVEASGSSTDTQYF.

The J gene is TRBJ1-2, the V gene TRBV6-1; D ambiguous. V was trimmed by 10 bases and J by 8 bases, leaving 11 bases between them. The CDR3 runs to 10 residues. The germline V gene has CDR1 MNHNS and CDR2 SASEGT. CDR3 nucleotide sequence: TGTGCCATCTTTAAGGGCGGCTACACCTTC. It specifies CAIFKGGYTF.

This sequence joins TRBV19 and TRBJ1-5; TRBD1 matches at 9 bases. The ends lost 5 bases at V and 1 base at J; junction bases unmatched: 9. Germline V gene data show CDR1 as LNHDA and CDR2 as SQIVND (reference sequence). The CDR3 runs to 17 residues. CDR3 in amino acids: CASSPPRTGVSNQPQHF. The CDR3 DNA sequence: TGTGCCAGTAGTCCCCCCCGGACAGGGGTAAGCAATCAGCCCCAGCATTTT.

The chain's CDR3 is CSVESGVWGYTF. As DNA, the CDR3 is TGCAGCGTTGAGTCAGGGGTCTGGGGCTACACCTTC. The V gene is TRBV29-1, the J gene TRBJ1-2; D is possibly TRBD1 (6 bases). The length of the CDR3 is 12 residues. Germline loops: CDR1 SQVTM, CDR2 ANQGSEA. V dropped 3 bases and J dropped 8 bases, with 13 bases sitting between them.

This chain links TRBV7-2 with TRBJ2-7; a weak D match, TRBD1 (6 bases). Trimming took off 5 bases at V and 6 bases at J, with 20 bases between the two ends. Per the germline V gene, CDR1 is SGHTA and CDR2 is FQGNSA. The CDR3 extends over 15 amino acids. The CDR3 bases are TGTGCCAGCAGCCTCCTCCCGGGACATTCTAGCGAGCAGTACTTC. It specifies CASSLLPGHSSEQYF.

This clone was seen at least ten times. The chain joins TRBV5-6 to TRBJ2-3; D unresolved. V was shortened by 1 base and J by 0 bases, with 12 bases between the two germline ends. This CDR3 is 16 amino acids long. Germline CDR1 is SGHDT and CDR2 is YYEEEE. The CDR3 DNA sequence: TGTGCCAGCAGCTTGTTGGCGAACCCTAGCACAGATACGCAGTATTTT. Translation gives CASSLLANPSTDTQYF. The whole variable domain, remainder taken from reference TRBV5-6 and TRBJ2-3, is DAGVTQSPTHLIKTRGQQVTLRCSPKSGHDTVSWYQQALGQGPQFIFQYYEEEERQRGNFPDRFSGHQFPNYSSELNVNALLLGDSALYLCASSLLANPSTDTQYFGPGTRLTVL.

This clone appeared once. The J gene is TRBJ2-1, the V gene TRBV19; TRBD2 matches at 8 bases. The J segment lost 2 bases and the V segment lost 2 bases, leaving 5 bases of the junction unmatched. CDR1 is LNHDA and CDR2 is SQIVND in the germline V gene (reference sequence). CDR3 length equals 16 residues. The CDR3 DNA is TGTGCCAGTAGTATACAAGCGGGGGATACCTACAATGAGCAGTTCTTC. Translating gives CASSIQAGDTYNEQFF.

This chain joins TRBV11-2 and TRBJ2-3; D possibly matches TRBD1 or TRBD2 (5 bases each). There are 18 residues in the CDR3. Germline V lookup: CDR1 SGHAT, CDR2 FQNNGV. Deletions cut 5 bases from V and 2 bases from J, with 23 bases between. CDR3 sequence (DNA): TGTGCCAGCAGCACGGGACCGCCCGGTAGGGGTAACACAGATACGCAGTATTTT. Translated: CASSTGPPGRGNTDTQYF.

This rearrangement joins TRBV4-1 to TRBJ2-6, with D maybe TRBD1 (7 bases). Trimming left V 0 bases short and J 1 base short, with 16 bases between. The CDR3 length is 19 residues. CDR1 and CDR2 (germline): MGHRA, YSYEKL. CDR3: CASSQDPRGVRSGANVLTF. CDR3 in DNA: TGCGCCAGCAGCCAAGATCCCAGGGGGGTACGGTCTGGGGCCAACGTCCTGACTTTC.

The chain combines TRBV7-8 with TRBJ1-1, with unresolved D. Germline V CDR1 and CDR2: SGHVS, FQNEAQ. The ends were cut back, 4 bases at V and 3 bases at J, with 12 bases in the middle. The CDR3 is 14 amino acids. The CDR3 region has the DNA TGTGCCAGCAGCTCGCTCTCGGCACACACTGAAGCTTTCTTT. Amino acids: CASSSLSAHTEAFF.

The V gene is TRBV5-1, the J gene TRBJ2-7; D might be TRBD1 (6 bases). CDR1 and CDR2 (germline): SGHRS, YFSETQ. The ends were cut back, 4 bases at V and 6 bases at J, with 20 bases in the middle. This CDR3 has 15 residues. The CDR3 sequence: CASSMGDRIGSEQYF. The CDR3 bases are TGCGCCAGCAGCATGGGCGACAGGATAGGTTCCGAGCAGTACTTC.

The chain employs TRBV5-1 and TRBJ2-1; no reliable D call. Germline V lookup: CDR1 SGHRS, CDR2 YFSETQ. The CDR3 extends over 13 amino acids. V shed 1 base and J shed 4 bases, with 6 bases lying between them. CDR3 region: CASSLSPYNEQFF. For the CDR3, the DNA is TGCGCCAGCAGCTTGAGTCCATACAATGAGCAGTTCTTC.

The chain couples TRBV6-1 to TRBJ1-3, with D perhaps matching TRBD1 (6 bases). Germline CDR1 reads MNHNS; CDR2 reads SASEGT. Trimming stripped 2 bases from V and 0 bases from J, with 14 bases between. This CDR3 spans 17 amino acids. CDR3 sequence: CASSEFADRRSGNTIYF. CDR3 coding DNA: TGTGCCAGCAGTGAATTTGCGGACAGACGCTCTGGAAACACCATATATTTT.

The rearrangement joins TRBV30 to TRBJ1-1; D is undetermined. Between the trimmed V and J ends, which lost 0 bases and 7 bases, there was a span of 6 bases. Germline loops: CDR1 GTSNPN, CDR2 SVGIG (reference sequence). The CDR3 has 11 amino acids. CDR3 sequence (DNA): TGTGCCTGGAGTGTCACGGGTGAAGCTTTCTTT. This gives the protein CAWSVTGEAFF.

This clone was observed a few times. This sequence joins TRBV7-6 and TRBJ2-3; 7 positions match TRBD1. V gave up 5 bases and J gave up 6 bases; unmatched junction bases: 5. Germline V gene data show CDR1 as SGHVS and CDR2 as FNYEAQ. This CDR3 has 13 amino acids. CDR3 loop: CASSGQVLDTQYF. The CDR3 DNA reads TGTGCCAGCAGCGGACAGGTTTTGGATACGCAGTATTTT.

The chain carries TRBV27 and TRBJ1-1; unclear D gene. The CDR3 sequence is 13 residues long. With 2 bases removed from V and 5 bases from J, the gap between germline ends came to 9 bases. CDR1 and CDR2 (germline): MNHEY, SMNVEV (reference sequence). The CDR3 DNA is TGTGCCAGCAGTTTAGAAGGCAGTACTGAAGCTTTCTTT. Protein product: CASSLEGSTEAFF.

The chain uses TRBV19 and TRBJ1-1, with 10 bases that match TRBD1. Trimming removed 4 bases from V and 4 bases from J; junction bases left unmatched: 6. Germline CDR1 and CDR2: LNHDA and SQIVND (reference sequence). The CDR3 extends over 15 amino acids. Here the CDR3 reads CASSTDRTGGTEAFF. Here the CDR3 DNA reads TGTGCCAGTAGTACCGACCGGACAGGGGGCACTGAAGCTTTCTTT.

CDR3: CASSGSREQYF. In DNA, the CDR3 is TGTGCCAGCAGTGGTTCTAGGGAGCAGTACTTC. The V gene is TRBV6-1, the J gene TRBJ2-7; D gene uncertain. Trimming pared 4 bases from V and 7 bases from J, leaving 8 bases between. The CDR3 spans 11 residues. The germline gives CDR1 MNHNS, CDR2 SASEGT.

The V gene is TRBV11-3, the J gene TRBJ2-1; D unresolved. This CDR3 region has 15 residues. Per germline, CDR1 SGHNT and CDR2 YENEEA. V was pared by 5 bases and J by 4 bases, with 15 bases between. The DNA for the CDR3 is TGTGCCAGCAGCCTTACAGCCGGCGAGTACAATGAGCAGTTCTTC. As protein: CASSLTAGEYNEQFF.

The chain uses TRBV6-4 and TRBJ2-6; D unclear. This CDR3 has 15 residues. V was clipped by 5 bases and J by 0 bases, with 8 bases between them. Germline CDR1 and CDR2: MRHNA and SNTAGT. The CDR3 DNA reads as TGTGCCAGCAGTCCTCTTAGCTCTGGGGCCAACGTCCTGACTTTC. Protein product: CASSPLSSGANVLTF.

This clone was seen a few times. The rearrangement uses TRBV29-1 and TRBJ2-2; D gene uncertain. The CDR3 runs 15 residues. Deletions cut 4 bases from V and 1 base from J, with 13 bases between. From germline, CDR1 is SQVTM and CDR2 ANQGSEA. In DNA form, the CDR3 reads TGCAGCGTTGTCCTTGGCGGAATGAACACCGGGGAGCTGTTTTTT. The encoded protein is CSVVLGGMNTGELFF.

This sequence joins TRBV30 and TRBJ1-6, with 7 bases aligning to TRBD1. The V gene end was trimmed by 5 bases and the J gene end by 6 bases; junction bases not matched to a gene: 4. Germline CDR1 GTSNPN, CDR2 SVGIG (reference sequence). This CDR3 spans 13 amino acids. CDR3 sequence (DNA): TGTGCCTGGGAGAGACAGGGTAATTCACCCCTCCACTTT. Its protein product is CAWERQGNSPLHF.

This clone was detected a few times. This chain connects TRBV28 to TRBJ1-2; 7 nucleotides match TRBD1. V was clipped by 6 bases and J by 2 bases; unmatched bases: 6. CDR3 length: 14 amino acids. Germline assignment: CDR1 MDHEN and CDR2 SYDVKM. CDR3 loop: CASRDTGANYGYTF. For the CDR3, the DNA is TGTGCCAGCAGGGATACAGGGGCCAACTATGGCTACACCTTC.